The sequence of this T cell receptor (beta chain) was determined in a study of T cell changes during pregnancy in multiple sclerosis. V was pared by 2 bases and J by 2 bases, with 13 bases of the junction left unmatched. This CDR3 is built from 18 residues. Germline V gene sequence: CDR1 SGHAT, CDR2 FQDESV (reference sequence). Only in-frame clones appear in the TCRdb table, and some are missing; sequencing was by immunoSEQ multiplex PCR. Found here are some 80,000 clones, approximately 90% of them singletons; the top ten hold roughly 1.4%. The rearrangement links TRBV11-1 to TRBJ2-3; the match to TRBD2 covers 7 bases. The specimen was peripheral blood, collected before pregnancy. This sequence originates from a female donor with multiple sclerosis, enrolled in a pregnancy study. The CDR3 protein is CASSLLGGRLLTTDTQYF. The CDR3 DNA sequence: TGTGCCAGCAGCTTATTGGGGGGGAGGCTCCTGACCACAGATACGCAGTATTTT.